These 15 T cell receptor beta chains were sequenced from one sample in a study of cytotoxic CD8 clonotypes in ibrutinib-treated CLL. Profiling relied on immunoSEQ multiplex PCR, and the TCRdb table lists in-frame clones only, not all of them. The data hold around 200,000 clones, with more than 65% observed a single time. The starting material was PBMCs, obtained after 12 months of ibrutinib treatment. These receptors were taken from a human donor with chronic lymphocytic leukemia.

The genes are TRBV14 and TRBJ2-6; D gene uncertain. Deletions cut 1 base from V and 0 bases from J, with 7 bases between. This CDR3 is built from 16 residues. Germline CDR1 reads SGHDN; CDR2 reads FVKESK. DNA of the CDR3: TGTGCCAGCAGCCAAGGGCACAACTCTGGGGCCAACGTCCTGACTTTC. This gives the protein CASSQGHNSGANVLTF.

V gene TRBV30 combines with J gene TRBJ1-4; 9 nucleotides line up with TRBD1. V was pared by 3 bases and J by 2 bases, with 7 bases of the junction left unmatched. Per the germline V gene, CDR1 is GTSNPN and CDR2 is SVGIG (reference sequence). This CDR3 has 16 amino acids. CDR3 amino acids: CAWSYGQGSTNEKLFF. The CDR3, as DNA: TGTGCCTGGAGCTACGGACAGGGGAGCACTAATGAAAAACTGTTTTTT.

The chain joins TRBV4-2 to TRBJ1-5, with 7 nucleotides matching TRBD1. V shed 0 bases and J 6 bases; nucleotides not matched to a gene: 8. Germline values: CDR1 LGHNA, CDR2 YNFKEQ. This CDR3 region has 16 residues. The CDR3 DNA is TGTGCCAGCAGCCAAGAACAACAGGGGCTGCCTCAGCCCCAGCATTTT. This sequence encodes CASSQEQQGLPQPQHF.

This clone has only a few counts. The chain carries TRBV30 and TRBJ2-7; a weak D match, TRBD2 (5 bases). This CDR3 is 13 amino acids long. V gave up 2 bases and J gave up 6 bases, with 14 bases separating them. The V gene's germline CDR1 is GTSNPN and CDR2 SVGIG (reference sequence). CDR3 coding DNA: TGTGCCTGGAGTCTCCTCCACCGGGGCGAGCAGTACTTC. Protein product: CAWSLLHRGEQYF.

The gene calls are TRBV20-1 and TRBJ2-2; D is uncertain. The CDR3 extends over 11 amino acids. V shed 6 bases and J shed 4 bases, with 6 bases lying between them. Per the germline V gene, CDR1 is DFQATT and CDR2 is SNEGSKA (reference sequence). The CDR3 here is CSAQTTGELFF. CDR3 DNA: TGCAGTGCCCAAACCACCGGGGAGCTGTTTTTT.

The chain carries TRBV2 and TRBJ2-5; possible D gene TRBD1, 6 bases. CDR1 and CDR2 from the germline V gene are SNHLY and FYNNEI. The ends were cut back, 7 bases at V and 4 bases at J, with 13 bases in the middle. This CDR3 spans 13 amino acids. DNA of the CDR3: TGTGCCAGCATTGGACAGCCCGTAGAGACCCAGTACTTC. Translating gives CASIGQPVETQYF. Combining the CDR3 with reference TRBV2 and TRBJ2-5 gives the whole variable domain EPEVTQTPSHQVTQMGQEVILRCVPISNHLYFYWYRQILGQKVEFLVSFYNNEISEKSEIFDDQFSVERPDGSNFTLKIRSTKLEDSAMYFCASIGQPVETQYFGPGTRLLVL.

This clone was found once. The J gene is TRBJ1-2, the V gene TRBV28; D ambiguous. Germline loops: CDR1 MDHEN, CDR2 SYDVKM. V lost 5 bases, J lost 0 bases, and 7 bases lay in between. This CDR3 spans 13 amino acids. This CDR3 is CASSHTPNYGYTF. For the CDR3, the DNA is TGTGCCAGCAGTCATACGCCTAACTATGGCTACACCTTC.

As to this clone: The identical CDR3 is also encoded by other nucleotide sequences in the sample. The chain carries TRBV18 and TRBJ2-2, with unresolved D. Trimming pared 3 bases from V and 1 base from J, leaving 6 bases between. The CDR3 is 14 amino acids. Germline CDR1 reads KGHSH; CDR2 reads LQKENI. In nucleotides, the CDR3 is TGTGCCAGCTCACCGGGCAGGAACACCGGGGAGCTGTTTTTT. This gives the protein CASSPGRNTGELFF.

CDR3 amino acids: CASSYDRSSGYTF. The DNA of the CDR3 is TGCGCCAGCAGCTATGACAGGTCCTCGGGCTACACCTTC. The chain joins TRBV5-1 to TRBJ1-2, with a weak D call TRBD1 (6 bases). CDR3 length: 13 residues. Germline lookup yields CDR1 SGHRS and CDR2 YFSETQ. V gave up 3 bases and J gave up 8 bases, with 14 bases separating them.

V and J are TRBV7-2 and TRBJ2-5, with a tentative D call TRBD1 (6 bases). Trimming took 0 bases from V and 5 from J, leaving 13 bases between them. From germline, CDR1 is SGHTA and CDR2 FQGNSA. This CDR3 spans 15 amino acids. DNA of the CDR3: TGTGCCAGCAGCTTAGCTCAGGGGCGGAGGGAGACCCAGTACTTC. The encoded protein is CASSLAQGRRETQYF.

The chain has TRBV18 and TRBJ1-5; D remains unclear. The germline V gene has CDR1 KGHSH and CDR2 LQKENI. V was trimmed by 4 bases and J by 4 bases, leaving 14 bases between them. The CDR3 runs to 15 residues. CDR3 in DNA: TGTGCCAGCTCACACTCCCGCGGGGAGAATCAGCCCCAGCATTTT. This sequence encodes CASSHSRGENQPQHF.

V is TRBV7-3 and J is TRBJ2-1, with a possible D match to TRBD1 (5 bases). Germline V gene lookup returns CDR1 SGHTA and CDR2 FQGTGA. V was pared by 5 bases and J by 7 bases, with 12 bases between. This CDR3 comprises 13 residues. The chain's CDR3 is CASSTIGVNEQFF. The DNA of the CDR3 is TGTGCCAGCAGCACCATAGGGGTAAATGAGCAGTTCTTC. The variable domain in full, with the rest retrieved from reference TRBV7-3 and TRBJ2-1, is GAGVSQTPSNKVTEKGKYVELRCDPISGHTALYWYRQSLGQGPEFLIYFQGTGAADDSGLPNDRFFAVRPEGSVSTLKIQRTERGDSAVYLCASSTIGVNEQFFGPGTRLTVL.

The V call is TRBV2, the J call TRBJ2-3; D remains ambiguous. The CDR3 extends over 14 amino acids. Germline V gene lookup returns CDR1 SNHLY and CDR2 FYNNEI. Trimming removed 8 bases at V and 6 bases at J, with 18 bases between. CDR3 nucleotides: TGTGCCAGCCTCTACGGCAGGTTGTCCGATACGCAGTATTTT. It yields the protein CASLYGRLSDTQYF.

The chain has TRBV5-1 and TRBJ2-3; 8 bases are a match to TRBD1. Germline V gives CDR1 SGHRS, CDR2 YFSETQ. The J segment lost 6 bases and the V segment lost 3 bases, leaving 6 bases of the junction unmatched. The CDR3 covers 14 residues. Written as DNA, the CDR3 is TGCGCCAGCAGCTCCGGGACAGGAACGGATACGCAGTATTTT. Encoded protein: CASSSGTGTDTQYF.

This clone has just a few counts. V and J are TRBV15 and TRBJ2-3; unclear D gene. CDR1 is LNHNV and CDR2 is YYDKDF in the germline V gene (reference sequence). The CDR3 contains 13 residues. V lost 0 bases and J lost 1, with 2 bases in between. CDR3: CATSREGTDTQYF. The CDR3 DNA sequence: TGTGCCACCAGCAGAGAGGGCACAGATACGCAGTATTTT.